One sample yielded the 5 T cell receptor beta chains listed below, sequenced in a study of shared clonotypes between healthy human individuals. The repertoire was sequenced with immunoSEQ multiplex PCR; TCRdb's copy has only in-frame clones and lacks some. The sample has some 2.1 million clones, approximately 95% seen once. The sample taken for sequencing was naive CD4+ T cells sorted from blood. Subset reported: CD45RA+ positively selected. The receptor set was obtained from a man younger than 30 in good health.

This clone appeared once. This chain uses TRBV4-1 with TRBJ2-2, with 7 nucleotides matching TRBD1. The V gene's germline CDR1 is MGHRA and CDR2 YSYEKL. The junction had 5 bases not matched to a gene; V was cut back by 4 bases and J by 0 bases. This CDR3 comprises 16 residues. CDR3 sequence: CASSPYRGSNTGELFF. CDR3 nucleotide sequence: TGCGCCAGCAGCCCCTACAGGGGATCGAACACCGGGGAGCTGTTTTTT.

The chain is built from TRBV5-1 and TRBJ1-2; D not resolved. This CDR3 spans 14 amino acids. The V and J ends lost 0 bases and 5 bases respectively, with 11 bases between them. Per the germline V gene, CDR1 is SGHRS and CDR2 is YFSETQ. In DNA form, the CDR3 reads TGCGCCAGCAGCTTGGGGTCAGAGCAATATGGCTACACCTTC. Translating it yields CASSLGSEQYGYTF.

The V call is TRBV6-1, the J call TRBJ1-2; D gene ambiguous. CDR1 and CDR2 (germline): MNHNS, SASEGT. Trimming cost V 6 bases and J 4 bases, with 18 bases left between them. This CDR3 comprises 15 residues. CDR3 residues: CASRDLGVTAYGYTF. CDR3 nucleotide sequence: TGTGCCAGCAGGGACCTGGGTGTGACGGCCTATGGCTACACCTTC.

This chain joins TRBV6-6 and TRBJ2-6; 9 bases fit TRBD1. Germline V gives CDR1 MNHNY, CDR2 SVGAGI (reference sequence). After removal of 7 bases from V and 4 bases from J, the junction contained 5 bases not matched to a gene. This CDR3 spans 15 amino acids. The CDR3 protein is CASTGTGKGANVLTF. CDR3 nucleotide sequence: TGTGCCAGCACCGGGACAGGGAAAGGGGCCAACGTCCTGACTTTC.

The chain carries TRBV5-6 and TRBJ2-7; no clear D. Germline CDR1 SGHDT, CDR2 YYEEEE. This CDR3 is 16 amino acids long. Trimming removed 1 base from V and 4 bases from J, with 18 bases in between. The CDR3 is CASSLIVSPVEYEQYF. For the CDR3, the DNA is TGTGCCAGCAGCTTGATCGTATCTCCCGTGGAGTACGAGCAGTACTTC.